This TCR beta chain was documented in a study of blood T cells in healthy people across ages (dated by TCRdb to 2013 to 2016). About the study as a whole: In model experiments, roughly one uniquely barcoded TCR beta cDNA molecule per two T cells was captured by template switching. To avoid experimental bias, donors of different ages were distributed randomly across sequencing lanes. Donors were grouped into four age groups: young (average 16 years), middle-aged (about 38), aged (about 59) and long-lived (about 90). Using the same blood draw, the study looked at two additional independent replicas of 1 million unique cDNA reads for two donors, one aged 18 to 29 and the other aged 80 or older. To track age-related changes in TCR beta repertoire diversity, the study relied on deep sequencing normalized with unique cDNA molecular identifiers. The paper as a whole reports these results and caveats: Because the CMV infection status of the donors was unknown, age-related changes in expanded clonotypes may potentially have been confounded. There was a strong correlation between observed TCR beta diversity and the percentage of naive T cells measured by flow cytometry. Bulk unsorted PBMC profiling prevented conclusive comparison of naive and antigen-experienced compartments. Compared with the aged group, more naive CD4+ T cells, fewer expanded clones and increased TCR diversity were shown by the long-lived group, suggesting age selection. Observed TCR beta diversity per million T cells fell roughly linearly with age, and a significant reduction was already apparent by age roughly 40. Estimates of total diversity based on one million sequenced T cells were considered lower bounds and underestimates.

In its sample, this clonotype was seen a few times. Its recognized antigen is unknown. The input lacks base qualities; no much larger clone sits a single base away. The CDR3, from cysteine to phenylalanine, totals 11 residues. Only the CDR3 part of the read is kept: 33 bases, read in frame from the first base. The germline V gene encodes CDR1 MGHDK and CDR2 SYGVNS. Trimming takes 9 bases from V and 7 bases from J, and the germline ends sit 13 bases apart. The roughly 39 donors, aged about 6 to 95 years, were systemically healthy Caucasian individuals from Russia. About 9.8 milliliters of peripheral blood were drawn from each donor into EDTA-treated Vacutainer tubes. Ficoll-Paque density-gradient centrifugation was used to isolate PBMCs, with at least 6 million obtained per sample. Trizol reagent was used to extract total RNA from PBMCs, with at least 5.5 micrograms per sample. The percentages of naive CD45RAhigh/CD27high T cells were determined by flow cytometry on a PBMC aliquot from every donor.

The library was built by means of 5' RACE. The reads were generated on an Illumina HiSeq 2500. The second PCR ran for about 6 to 11 cycles and used a J-beta primer mix along with a sample-barcoded 5' primer. Each TCR beta cDNA molecule received a unique molecular identifier from a template-switch 5' adaptor carrying 12 random nucleotides. At least 2.5 million CDR3-containing paired-end reads were obtained from each sample. All of the RNA was converted into first-strand cDNA using the Mint cDNA synthesis kit, with a TRBC-specific oligonucleotide serving as the primer. All cDNA was treated with uracil-DNA glycosylase and then went through a first 18-cycle PCR with the universal primers M1SS and BC2_uni_R. In the authors' own workflow: Normalization of each sample was performed by random selection of 1 million high-quality reads, each carrying a distinct molecular identifier. Reads with shared molecular identifiers were discarded instead of being binned into consensus sequences. CDR3 identification, clonotype clustering and error correction used MiTCR with a Q25 quality threshold and the strictest error-elimination algorithm. Lower-bound total TCR beta diversity was estimated with a nonparametric unseen species model using Euler transformation. The public reads were quality trimmed at Q25 with fastp and then assembled into clones with MiXCR by TCRdb, keeping productive beta chains. For every CDR3 protein sequence, its rows merge into one entry that carries the most common genes and DNA. The V and J calls come from TCRdb's annotation, not from the publication. This sample has 710,000 or so distinct CDR3 sequences in its table, and 22% of those were observed once. The ten largest clones capture around 21% of the sample.

This TCR came from a man aged 65 to 85 in good health. The sequencing sample was made of blood. The V and J genes are TRBV25-1 and TRBJ2-7; the D gene identity is not certain. The CDR3 region reads CASTGFGEQYF. In nucleotide form, the sequence is TGTGCCAGTACGGGCTTCGGAGAGCAGTACTTC.